Listed here are 19 T cell receptor beta chains from one sample, sequenced in a study of sequential checkpoint blockade in melanoma. The assay was immunoSEQ multiplex PCR, and TCRdb's table has in-frame clones only and misses some. Seen here are just over 9,000 clones, around 70% observed once, and the top ten hold nearly 25%. Treatment specified: randomized to nivolumab then ipilimumab (arm A) or the reverse (arm B). The sample was CD8+ T cells sorted from blood (inferred from file names), taken from a patient given nivolumab and ipilimumab in sequence. These receptors all stem from a human donor with melanoma.

Only one count was recorded for this clone. This chain uses TRBV27 with TRBJ2-7; D uncertain. This CDR3 region has 12 residues. The germline CDR1 and CDR2 sequences are MNHEY and SMNVEV (reference sequence). Deletions cut 3 bases from V and 4 bases from J, with 7 bases between. The CDR3 DNA sequence: TGTGCCAGCAGTTTGGAGTTATACGAGCAGTACTTC. Translated, it gives CASSLELYEQYF.

The chain combines TRBV9 with TRBJ2-7, with 8 bases lining up with TRBD2. The length of the CDR3 is 15 residues. The germline V gene encodes CDR1 SGDLS and CDR2 YYNGEE. J was trimmed by 2 bases and V by 3 bases; bases with no gene match: 7. The CDR3 here is CASSAGGTYAYEQYF. CDR3 nucleotide sequence: TGTGCCAGCAGCGCGGGGGGGACATACGCCTACGAGCAGTACTTC.

This chain connects TRBV27 to TRBJ2-7; possible D gene TRBD1, 6 bases. The CDR3 has 13 amino acids. Trimming removed 5 bases from V and 5 bases from J, with 13 bases in between. Germline values: CDR1 MNHEY, CDR2 SMNVEV (reference sequence). CDR3 protein: CASSTTGLDEQYF. The CDR3 DNA sequence: TGTGCCAGCAGTACAACAGGGTTGGACGAGCAGTACTTC.

The rearrangement joins TRBV13 to TRBJ1-1; D is ambiguous. Germline V gene data show CDR1 as PRHDT and CDR2 as FYEKMQ (reference sequence). V was clipped by 5 bases and J by 6 bases, with 19 bases between them. The CDR3 sequence is 15 residues long. The CDR3 region is CASSPTGERGSEAFF. CDR3 nucleotides: TGTGCCAGCAGCCCAACCGGGGAGAGAGGGTCTGAAGCTTTCTTT.

The V call is TRBV19, the J call TRBJ1-2; D might be TRBD1 (6 bases). Germline V gene data show CDR1 as LNHDA and CDR2 as SQIVND (reference sequence). Between the trimmed V and J ends, which lost 9 bases and 2 bases, there was a span of 10 bases. The CDR3 is made up of 12 amino acids. DNA of the CDR3: TGTGCCAGCCGAACAGGGAACTATGGCTACACCTTC. Its protein product is CASRTGNYGYTF.

This clone appeared once. CDR3 loop: CASSYTLAGAAYEQYF. CDR3 sequence (DNA): TGTGCCAGCAGTTACACGTTAGCGGGGGCCGCCTACGAGCAGTACTTC. The chain recombines TRBV6-6 with TRBJ2-7; TRBD2 matches 9 bases. V gave up 2 bases and J gave up 2 bases; unmatched junction bases: 7. Looked up from germline, CDR1 is MNHNY and CDR2 is SVGAGI (reference sequence). The CDR3 is 16 amino acids.

This chain links TRBV27 with TRBJ2-1, with D perhaps matching TRBD2 (5 bases). V was trimmed by 5 bases and J by 3 bases, leaving 17 bases between them. This CDR3 is built from 16 residues. Germline V gene sequence: CDR1 MNHEY, CDR2 SMNVEV (reference sequence). The CDR3 loop reads CASSPSNAGFYNEQFF. CDR3 in DNA: TGTGCCAGCAGTCCCTCCAATGCGGGTTTCTACAATGAGCAGTTCTTC.

The chain employs TRBV28 and TRBJ2-1; 7 nucleotides line up with TRBD2. CDR1 MDHEN and CDR2 SYDVKM come from the germline V gene. The ends lost 2 bases at V and 8 bases at J; junction bases unmatched: 12. The CDR3 consists of 16 residues. The CDR3 region has the DNA TGTGCCAGCAGTTTAGGAGCCAGCGGGATATGGGATGAGCAGTTCTTC. This encodes CASSLGASGIWDEQFF.

A single count supports this clone. The chain combines TRBV27 with TRBJ2-5, with D possibly being TRBD1 (5 bases). The V and J ends lost 8 bases and 5 bases respectively, with 18 bases between them. CDR1 MNHEY and CDR2 SMNVEV come from the germline V gene (reference sequence). CDR3 length equals 14 residues. The CDR3 protein is CASSPLGQGETQYF. DNA of the CDR3: TGTGCCAGCTCCCCTTTAGGGCAGGGCGAGACCCAGTACTTC.

The chain is built from TRBV9 and TRBJ2-7, with D possibly being TRBD2 (6 bases). The germline V gene encodes CDR1 SGDLS and CDR2 YYNGEE. The CDR3 totals 14 residues. Trimming removed 0 bases at V and 9 bases at J, with 16 bases between. This CDR3 reads CASSVGGTALGQYF. In nucleotides, the CDR3 is TGTGCCAGCAGCGTAGGCGGGACGGCTCTCGGGCAGTACTTC.

This clone was recorded a few times. The gene calls are TRBV6-5 and TRBJ1-2; D not certain. The CDR3 is 10 residues long. With 10 bases removed from V and 4 bases from J, the gap between germline ends came to 7 bases. Germline CDR1 reads MNHEY; CDR2 reads SVGAGI. This chain's CDR3 is CATRSYGYTF. For the CDR3, the DNA is TGTGCCACTCGCAGCTATGGCTACACCTTC.

The CDR3 is CASSLQGRELFF. The CDR3 DNA is TGCGCCAGCAGCTTGCAGGGTCGAGAACTGTTTTTT. This chain uses TRBV5-1 with TRBJ1-4, with D possibly matching TRBD1 (5 bases). The germline CDR1 and CDR2 sequences are SGHRS and YFSETQ. CDR3 size: 12 residues. Trimming removed 1 base from V and 12 bases from J, with 10 bases in between.

The chain has TRBV5-1 and TRBJ1-5; the match to TRBD1 covers 10 bases. The CDR3 sequence is 17 residues long. Losses at the gene ends were 0 bases for V and 3 bases for J; bases not matched to a gene: 6. The V gene's germline CDR1 is SGHRS and CDR2 YFSETQ. The CDR3 spells CASSLGTTGGVNQPQHF. The CDR3 DNA reads as TGCGCCAGCAGCTTGGGAACGACAGGGGGCGTCAATCAGCCCCAGCATTTT.

In this sample, this clone turned up once. The chain combines TRBV7-7 with TRBJ2-5; TRBD2 aligns across 10 bases. The junction had 7 bases not matched to a gene; V was cut back by 5 bases and J by 4 bases. The CDR3 totals 15 residues. Per germline, CDR1 SSHAT and CDR2 FNYEAQ (reference sequence). CDR3 DNA sequence: TGTGCCAGCAGCCTGTCGAGCGGGGGGGCAGAGACCCAGTACTTC. It yields the protein CASSLSSGGAETQYF.

This clone was detected once. The V and J genes are TRBV29-1 and TRBJ2-1; TRBD2 matches at 11 bases. The germline gives CDR1 SQVTM, CDR2 ANQGSEA. The CDR3 totals 19 residues. Unmatched junction bases numbered 18, after V lost 1 base and J lost 7 bases. CDR3 bases: TGCAGCGTTGAAGGTGTCGACGTAGTAGCGGGGGGGTTTTATAATGAGCAGTTCTTC. This encodes CSVEGVDVVAGGFYNEQFF.

The rearrangement joins TRBV7-2 to TRBJ2-7; TRBD2 is a possible D gene (5 bases). V gave up 6 bases and J gave up 2 bases, with 11 bases separating them. This CDR3 spans 13 amino acids. Germline V CDR1 and CDR2: SGHTA, FQGNSA. The CDR3 protein is CASSVDLAYEQYF. The CDR3 DNA is TGTGCCAGCAGTGTGGACTTGGCCTACGAGCAGTACTTC. Combining the CDR3 with reference TRBV7-2 and TRBJ2-7 gives the whole variable domain GAGVSQSPSNKVTEKGKDVELRCDPISGHTALYWYRQSLGQGLEFLIYFQGNSAPDKSGLPSDRFSAERTGGSVSTLTIQRTQQEDSAVYLCASSVDLAYEQYFGPGTRLTVT.

This clone was detected once. This chain links TRBV9 with TRBJ2-1; unclear D gene. The germline V gene has CDR1 SGDLS and CDR2 YYNGEE. Trimming cost V 0 bases and J 8 bases, with 15 bases left between them. This CDR3 is 15 amino acids long. CDR3 coding DNA: TGTGCCAGCAGCGTAGGGCTAGTGTCTACCCATGAGCAGTTCTTC. It is translated as CASSVGLVSTHEQFF. The whole variable domain, remainder taken from reference TRBV9 and TRBJ2-1, is DSGVTQTPKHLITATGQRVTLRCSPRSGDLSVYWYQQSLDQGLQFLIQYYNGEERAKGNILERFSAQQFPDLHSELNLSSLELGDSALYFCASSVGLVSTHEQFFGPGTRLTVL.

The V and J genes are TRBV30 and TRBJ1-2; perhaps TRBD1 as D (6 bases). Trimming cost V 3 bases and J 4 bases, with 18 bases left between them. CDR3 length equals 15 residues. Germline lookup yields CDR1 GTSNPN and CDR2 SVGIG (reference sequence). CDR3 residues: CAWSLDRLGGYGYTF. The DNA of the CDR3 is TGTGCCTGGAGCTTAGACAGGCTTGGAGGCTATGGCTACACCTTC.

This clone showed up just a few times. The CDR3 loop reads CASSIVYSSNQPQHF. CDR3 in DNA: TGTGCCAGTAGTATAGTATACAGTAGCAATCAGCCCCAGCATTTT. V and J are TRBV19 and TRBJ1-5; no firm D call. Trimming took off 1 base at V and 0 bases at J, with 7 bases between the two ends. The CDR3 loop spans 15 amino acids. CDR1 LNHDA and CDR2 SQIVND come from the germline V gene (reference sequence).